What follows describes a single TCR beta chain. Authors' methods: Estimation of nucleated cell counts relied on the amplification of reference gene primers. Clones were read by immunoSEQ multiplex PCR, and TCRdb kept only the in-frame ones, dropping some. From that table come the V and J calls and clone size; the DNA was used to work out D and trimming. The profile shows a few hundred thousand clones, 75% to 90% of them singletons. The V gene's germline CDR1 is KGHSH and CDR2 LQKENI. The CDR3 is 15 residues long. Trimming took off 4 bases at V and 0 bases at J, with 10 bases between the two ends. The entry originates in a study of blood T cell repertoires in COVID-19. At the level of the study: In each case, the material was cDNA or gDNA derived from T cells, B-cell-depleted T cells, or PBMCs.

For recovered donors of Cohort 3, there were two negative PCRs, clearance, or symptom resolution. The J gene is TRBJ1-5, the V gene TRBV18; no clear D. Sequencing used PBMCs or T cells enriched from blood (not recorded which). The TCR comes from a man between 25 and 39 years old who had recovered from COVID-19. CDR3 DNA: TGTGCCAGCTCACGCGAGACAACTAGCAATCAGCCCCAGCATTTT. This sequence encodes CASSRETTSNQPQHF.